The present T cell receptor (beta chain) was sequenced within a study of blood T cell repertoires in COVID-19. At the level of the study: In each case, the material was cDNA or gDNA derived from T cells, B-cell-depleted T cells, or PBMCs.

Data came from immunoSEQ multiplex PCR; TCRdb stores just in-frame clones and leaves some out. The sample includes 95,000 to 150,000 clones, about 80% seen only once; the top ten take approximately 10%. Germline lookup yields CDR1 SGHNT and CDR2 YYREEE (reference sequence). CDR3 size: 14 residues. The ends lost 0 bases at V and 5 bases at J; junction bases unmatched: 4. This chain uses TRBV5-4 with TRBJ1-1; 7 bases fit TRBD1. The sample was peripheral blood. This TCR was sampled from a man in his sixties with acute or convalescent COVID-19. The CDR3 spells CASSLGTGSTEAFF. CDR3 DNA sequence: TGTGCCAGCAGCTTGGGGACAGGTTCAACTGAAGCTTTCTTT.